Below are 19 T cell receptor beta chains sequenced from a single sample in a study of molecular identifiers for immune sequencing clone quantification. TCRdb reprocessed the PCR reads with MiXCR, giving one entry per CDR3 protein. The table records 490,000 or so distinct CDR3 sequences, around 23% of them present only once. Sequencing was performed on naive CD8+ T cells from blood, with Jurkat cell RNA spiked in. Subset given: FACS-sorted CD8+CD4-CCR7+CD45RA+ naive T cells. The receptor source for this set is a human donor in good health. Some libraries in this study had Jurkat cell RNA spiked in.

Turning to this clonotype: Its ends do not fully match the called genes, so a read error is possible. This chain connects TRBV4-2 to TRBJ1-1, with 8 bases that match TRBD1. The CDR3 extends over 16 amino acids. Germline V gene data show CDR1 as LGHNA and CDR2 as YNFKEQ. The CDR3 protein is CASSQDARQGITAAFF. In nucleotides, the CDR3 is TGTGCCAGCAGCCAAGATGCGCGACAGGGGATCACTGCAGCTTTCTTT.

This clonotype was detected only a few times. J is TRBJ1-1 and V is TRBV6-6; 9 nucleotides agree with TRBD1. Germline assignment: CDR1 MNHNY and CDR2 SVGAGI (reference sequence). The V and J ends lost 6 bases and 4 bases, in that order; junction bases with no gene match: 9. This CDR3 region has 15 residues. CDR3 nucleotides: TGTGCCAGCAGACAGGGGGCCCTCTCGGTCACTGAAGCTTTCTTT. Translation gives CASRQGALSVTEAFF.

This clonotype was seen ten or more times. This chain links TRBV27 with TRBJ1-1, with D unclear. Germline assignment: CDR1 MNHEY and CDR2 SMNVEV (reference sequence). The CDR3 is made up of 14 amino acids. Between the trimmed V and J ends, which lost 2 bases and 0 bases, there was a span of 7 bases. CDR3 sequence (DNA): TGTGCCAGCAGTTTACACATCATGAACACTGAAGCTTTCTTT. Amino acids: CASSLHIMNTEAFF.

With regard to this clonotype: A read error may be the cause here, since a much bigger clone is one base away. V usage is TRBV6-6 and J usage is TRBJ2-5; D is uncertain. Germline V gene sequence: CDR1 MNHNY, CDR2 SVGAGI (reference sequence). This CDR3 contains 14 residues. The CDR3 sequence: CASSYPGYQETQHF. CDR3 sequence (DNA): TGTGCCAGCAGTTACCCCGGGTACCAAGAGACCCAGCACTTC.

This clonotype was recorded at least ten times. CDR3 protein: CAWAQKGADEQYF. CDR3 bases: TGTGCCTGGGCACAAAAAGGGGCGGACGAGCAGTACTTC. The genes are TRBV30 and TRBJ2-7; TRBD1 is a possible D gene (5 bases). Germline V lookup: CDR1 GTSNPN, CDR2 SVGIG (reference sequence). The germline V and J ends were trimmed by 5 bases and 5 bases, with 16 bases remaining between them. This CDR3 region has 13 residues.

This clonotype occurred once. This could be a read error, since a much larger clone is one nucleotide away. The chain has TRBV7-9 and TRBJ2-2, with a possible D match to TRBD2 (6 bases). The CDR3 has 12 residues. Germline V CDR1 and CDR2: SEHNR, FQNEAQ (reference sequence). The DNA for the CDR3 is TGTGCCAGCAGCTCCTTCACCGGGGGGCTGTTTTTT. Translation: CASSSFTGGLFF.

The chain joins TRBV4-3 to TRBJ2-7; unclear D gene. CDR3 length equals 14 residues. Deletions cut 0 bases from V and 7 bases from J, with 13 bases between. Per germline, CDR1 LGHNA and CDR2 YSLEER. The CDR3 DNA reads TGCGCCAGCAGCCAAGAGAGGTCTAGTCGGGAGCAGTACTTC. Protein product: CASSQERSSREQYF.

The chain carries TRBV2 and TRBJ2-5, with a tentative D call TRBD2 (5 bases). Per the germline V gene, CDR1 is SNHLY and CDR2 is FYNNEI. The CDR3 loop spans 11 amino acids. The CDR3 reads CAKLAYGDQYF. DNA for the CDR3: TGTGCTAAGTTGGCATACGGGGACCAGTACTTC.

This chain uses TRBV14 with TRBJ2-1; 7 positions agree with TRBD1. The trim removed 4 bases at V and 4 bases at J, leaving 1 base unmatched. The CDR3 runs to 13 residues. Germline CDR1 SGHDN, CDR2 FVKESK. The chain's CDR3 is CASSPTGYNEQFF. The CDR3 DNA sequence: TGTGCCAGCAGCCCGACAGGGTACAATGAGCAGTTCTTC.

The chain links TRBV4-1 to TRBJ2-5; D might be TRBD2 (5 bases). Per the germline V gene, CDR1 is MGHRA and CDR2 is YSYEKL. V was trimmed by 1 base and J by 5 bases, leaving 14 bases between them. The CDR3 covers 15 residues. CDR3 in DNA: TGCGCCAGCAGCCAAGCTGCGTATGGCGGGGAGACCCAGTACTTC. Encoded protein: CASSQAAYGGETQYF.

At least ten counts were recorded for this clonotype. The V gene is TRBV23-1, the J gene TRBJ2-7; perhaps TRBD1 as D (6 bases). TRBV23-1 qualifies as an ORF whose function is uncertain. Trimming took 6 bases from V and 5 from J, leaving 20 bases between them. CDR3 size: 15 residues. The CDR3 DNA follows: TGCGCCAGCAGACGAGGGGACATCCCCGGGGACGAGCAGTACTTC. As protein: CASRRGDIPGDEQYF.

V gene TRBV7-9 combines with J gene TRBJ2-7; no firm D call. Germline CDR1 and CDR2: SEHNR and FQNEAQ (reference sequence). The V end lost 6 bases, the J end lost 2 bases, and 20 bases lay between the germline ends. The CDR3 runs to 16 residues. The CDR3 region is CASSPTGPPGAYEQYF. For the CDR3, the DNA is TGTGCCAGCAGTCCAACCGGGCCCCCCGGAGCCTACGAGCAGTACTTC.

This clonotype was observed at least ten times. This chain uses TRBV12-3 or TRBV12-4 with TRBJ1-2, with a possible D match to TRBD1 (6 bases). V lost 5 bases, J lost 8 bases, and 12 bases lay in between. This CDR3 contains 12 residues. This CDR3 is CASSLGGDGYTF. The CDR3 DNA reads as TGTGCCAGCAGTCTAGGGGGGGACGGCTACACCTTC.

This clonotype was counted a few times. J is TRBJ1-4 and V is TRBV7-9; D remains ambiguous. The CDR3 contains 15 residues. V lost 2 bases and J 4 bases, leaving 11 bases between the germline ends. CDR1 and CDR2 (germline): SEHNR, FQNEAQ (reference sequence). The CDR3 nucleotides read TGTGCCAGCAGCTTATACGGTCAGAATAATGAAAAACTGTTTTTT. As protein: CASSLYGQNNEKLFF.

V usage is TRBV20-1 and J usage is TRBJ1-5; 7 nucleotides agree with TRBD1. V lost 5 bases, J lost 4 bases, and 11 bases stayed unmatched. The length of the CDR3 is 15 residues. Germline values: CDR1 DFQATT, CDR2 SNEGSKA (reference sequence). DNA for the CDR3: TGCAGTGCTCATAACAGGGACAGTCAGAATCAGCCCCAGCATTTT. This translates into CSAHNRDSQNQPQHF.

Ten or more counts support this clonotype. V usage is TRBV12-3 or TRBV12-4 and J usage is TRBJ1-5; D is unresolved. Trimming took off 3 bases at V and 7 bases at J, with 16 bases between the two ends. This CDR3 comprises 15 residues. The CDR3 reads CASSFSETSPQPQHF. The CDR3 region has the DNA TGTGCCAGCAGTTTCTCAGAGACTTCCCCACAGCCCCAGCATTTT.

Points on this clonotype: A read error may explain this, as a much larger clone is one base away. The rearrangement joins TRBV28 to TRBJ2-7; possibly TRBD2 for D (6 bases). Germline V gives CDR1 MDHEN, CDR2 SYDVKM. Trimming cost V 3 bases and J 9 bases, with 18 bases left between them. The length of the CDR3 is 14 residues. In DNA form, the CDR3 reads TGTGCCAGCAGTTTGGGGCGGGACCTCAGCGGGCAGTACTTC. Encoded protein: CASSLGRDLSGQYF.

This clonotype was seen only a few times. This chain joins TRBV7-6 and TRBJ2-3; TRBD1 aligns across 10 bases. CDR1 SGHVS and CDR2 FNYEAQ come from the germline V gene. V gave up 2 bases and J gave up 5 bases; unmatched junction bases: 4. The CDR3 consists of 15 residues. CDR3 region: CASSLTTGGRDTQYF. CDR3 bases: TGTGCCAGCAGCTTAACGACAGGGGGCCGAGATACGCAGTATTTT.

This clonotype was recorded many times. CDR3 DNA: TGTGCCAGCAGCGAAGACAGGGGGGGGGAAGAAAAACTGTTTTTT. Protein sequence: CASSEDRGGEEKLFF. The chain uses TRBV13 and TRBJ1-4; 9 bases line up with TRBD1. Germline V gene data show CDR1 as PRHDT and CDR2 as FYEKMQ (reference sequence). The CDR3 covers 15 residues. V lost 5 bases to trimming and J lost 8 bases; unmatched junction nucleotides: 9.